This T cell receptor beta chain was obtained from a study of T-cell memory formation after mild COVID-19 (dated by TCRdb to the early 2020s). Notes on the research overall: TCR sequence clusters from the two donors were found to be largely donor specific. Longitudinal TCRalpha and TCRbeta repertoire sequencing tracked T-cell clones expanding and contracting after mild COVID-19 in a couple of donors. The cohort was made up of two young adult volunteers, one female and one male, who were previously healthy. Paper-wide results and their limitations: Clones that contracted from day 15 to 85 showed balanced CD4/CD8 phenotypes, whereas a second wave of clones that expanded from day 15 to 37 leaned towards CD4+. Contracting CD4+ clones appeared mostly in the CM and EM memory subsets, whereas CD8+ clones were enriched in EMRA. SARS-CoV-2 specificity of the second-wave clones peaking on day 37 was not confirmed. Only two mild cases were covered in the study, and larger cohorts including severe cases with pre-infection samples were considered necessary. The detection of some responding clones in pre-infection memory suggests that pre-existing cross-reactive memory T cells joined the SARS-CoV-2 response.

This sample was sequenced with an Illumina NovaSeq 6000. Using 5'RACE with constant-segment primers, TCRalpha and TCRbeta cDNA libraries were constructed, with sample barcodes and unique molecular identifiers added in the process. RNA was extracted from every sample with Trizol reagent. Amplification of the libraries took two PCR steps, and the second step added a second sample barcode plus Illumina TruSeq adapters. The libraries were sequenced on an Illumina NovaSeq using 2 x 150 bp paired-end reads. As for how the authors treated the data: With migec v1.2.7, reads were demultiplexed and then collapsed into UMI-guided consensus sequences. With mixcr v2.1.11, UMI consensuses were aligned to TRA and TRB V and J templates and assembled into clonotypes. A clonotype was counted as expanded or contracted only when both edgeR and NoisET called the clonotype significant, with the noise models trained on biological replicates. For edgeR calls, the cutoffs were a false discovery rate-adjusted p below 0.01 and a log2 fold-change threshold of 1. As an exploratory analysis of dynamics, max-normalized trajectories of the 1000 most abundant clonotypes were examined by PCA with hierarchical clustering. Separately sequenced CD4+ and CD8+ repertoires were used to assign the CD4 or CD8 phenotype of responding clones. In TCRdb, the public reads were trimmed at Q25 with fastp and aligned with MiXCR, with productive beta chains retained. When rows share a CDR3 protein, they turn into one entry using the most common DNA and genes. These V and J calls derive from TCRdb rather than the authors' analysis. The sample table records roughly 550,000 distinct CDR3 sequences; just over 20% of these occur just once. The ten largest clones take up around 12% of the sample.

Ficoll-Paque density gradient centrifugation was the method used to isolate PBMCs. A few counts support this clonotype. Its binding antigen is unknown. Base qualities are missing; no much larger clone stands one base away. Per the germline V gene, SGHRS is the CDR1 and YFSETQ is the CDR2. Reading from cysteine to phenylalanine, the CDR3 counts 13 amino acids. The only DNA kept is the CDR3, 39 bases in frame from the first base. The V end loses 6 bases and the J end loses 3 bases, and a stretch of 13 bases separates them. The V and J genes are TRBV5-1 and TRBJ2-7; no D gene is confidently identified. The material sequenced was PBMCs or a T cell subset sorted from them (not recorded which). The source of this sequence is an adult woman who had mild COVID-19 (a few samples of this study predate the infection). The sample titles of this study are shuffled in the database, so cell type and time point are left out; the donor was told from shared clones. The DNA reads TGCGCCAGCACTGCGGAACCACTCTACGAGCAGTACTTC. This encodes CASTAEPLYEQYF.